This TCR beta chain was recovered during a study of blood T cell repertoires in COVID-19. Assay: immunoSEQ multiplex PCR; the TCRdb copy retains only in-frame clones and omits some. Here the sample spans approximately 230,000 clones, more than 70% being singletons. This clone was picked up one time. The sample comprised peripheral blood. The clonotype was recovered from a woman in her 40s who had recovered from COVID-19.

CDR3 in amino acids: CASRQGPNQPQHF. For the CDR3, the DNA is TGTGCCAGCAGACAGGGCCCCAATCAGCCCCAGCATTTT. This chain uses TRBV28 with TRBJ1-5; D may be TRBD1 (6 bases). V lost 6 bases, J lost 3 bases, and 9 bases lay in between. Per the germline V gene, CDR1 is MDHEN and CDR2 is SYDVKM. The CDR3 runs to 13 residues.